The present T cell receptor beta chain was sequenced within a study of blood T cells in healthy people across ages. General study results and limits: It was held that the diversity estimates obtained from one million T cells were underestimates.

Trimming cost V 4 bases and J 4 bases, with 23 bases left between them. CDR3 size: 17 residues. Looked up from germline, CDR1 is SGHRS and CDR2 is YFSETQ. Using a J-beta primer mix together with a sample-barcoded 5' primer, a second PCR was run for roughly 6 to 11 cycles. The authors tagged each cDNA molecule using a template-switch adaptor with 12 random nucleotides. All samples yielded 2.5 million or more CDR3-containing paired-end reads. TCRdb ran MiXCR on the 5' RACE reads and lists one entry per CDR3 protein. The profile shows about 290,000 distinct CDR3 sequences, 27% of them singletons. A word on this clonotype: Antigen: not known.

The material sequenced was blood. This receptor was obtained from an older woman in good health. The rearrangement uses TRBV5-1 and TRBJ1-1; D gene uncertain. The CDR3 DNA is TGCGCCAGCAGCCCCAACCCCGCGGGGAGGGTCCCCACTGAAGCTTTCTTT. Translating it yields CASSPNPAGRVPTEAFF.